The T cell receptor beta chain described here comes from a study of CD8+ T cells in alopecia areata. With respect to this clone: What it recognizes is unknown.

Stated treatment: oral pan-JAK inhibitor, 5-10 mg twice daily. In alopecia areata patients, both lesional scalp punch biopsies and peripheral blood were collected. V was trimmed by 0 bases and J by 1 base, leaving 18 bases between them. The CDR3 sequence is 18 residues long. Germline V CDR1 and CDR2: LNHNV, YYDKDF (reference sequence). Overall study findings and caveats: Among the top 100, expanded CD8+ clones, as well as scalp clonality, were significantly decreased by tofacitinib. Sequenced scalp T cells also include alphabeta T cells resident in normal skin.

In each case, RNA was isolated and then reverse transcribed into cDNA as the sequencing template. Clones were read by immunoSEQ multiplex PCR, and TCRdb kept only the in-frame ones, dropping some. The profile shows some 110,000 clones, about 61% of them singletons. The sample consisted of CD8+ T cells sorted from blood, taken at week 4, from a patient treated with tofacitinib. This sequence was found in a human donor with alopecia areata. The V gene is TRBV15, the J gene TRBJ2-5; D is tentatively TRBD1 or TRBD2 (7 bases each). CDR3 amino acids: CATSRDGRGPTPQETQYF. The CDR3 bases are TGTGCCACCAGCAGAGATGGGAGGGGGCCCACCCCCCAAGAGACCCAGTACTTC.